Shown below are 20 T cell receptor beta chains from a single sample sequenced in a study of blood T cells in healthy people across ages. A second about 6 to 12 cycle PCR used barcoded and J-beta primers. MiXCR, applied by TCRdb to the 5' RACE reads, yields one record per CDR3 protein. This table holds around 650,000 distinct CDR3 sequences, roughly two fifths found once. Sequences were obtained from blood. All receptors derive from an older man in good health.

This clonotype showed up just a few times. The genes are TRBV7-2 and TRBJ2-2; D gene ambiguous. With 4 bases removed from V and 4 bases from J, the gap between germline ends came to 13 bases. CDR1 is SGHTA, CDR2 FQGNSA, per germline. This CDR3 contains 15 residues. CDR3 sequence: CASSSSRIRTGELFF. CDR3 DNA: TGTGCCAGCAGCTCCAGCCGGATCCGCACCGGGGAGCTGTTTTTT.

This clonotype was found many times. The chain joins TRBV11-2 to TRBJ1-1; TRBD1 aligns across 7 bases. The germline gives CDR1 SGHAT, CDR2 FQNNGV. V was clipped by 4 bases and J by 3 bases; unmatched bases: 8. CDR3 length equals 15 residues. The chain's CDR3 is CASSYEYRGYTEAFF. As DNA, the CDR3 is TGTGCCAGCAGCTACGAGTACAGGGGTTACACTGAAGCTTTCTTT.

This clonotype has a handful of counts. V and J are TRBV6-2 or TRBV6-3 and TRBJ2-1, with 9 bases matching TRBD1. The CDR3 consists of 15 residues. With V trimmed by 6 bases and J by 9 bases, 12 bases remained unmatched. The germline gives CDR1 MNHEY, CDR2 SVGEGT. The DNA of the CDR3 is TGTGCCAGCAGGCCCTCGGGGACAGGGCATCCTGAGCAGTTCTTC. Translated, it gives CASRPSGTGHPEQFF.

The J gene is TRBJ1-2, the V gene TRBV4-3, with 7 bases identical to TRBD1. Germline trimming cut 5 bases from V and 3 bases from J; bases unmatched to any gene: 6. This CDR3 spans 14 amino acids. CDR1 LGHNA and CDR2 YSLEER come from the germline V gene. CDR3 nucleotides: TGCGCCAGCAGCAACAGGGGAGTCGACTATGGCTACACCTTC. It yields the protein CASSNRGVDYGYTF.

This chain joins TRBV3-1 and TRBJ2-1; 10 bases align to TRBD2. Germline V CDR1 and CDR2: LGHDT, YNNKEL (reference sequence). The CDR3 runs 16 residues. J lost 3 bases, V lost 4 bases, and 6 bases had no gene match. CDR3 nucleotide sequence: TGTGCCAGCAGCCTACTAGCGGGGACCTTCTACAATGAGCAGTTCTTC. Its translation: CASSLLAGTFYNEQFF.

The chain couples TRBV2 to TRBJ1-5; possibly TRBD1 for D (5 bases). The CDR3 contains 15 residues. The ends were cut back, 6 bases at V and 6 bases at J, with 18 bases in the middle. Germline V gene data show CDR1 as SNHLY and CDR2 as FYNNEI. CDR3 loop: CASRGGEGAFQPQHF. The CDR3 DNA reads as TGTGCCAGCAGAGGCGGGGAAGGGGCGTTTCAGCCCCAGCATTTT.

The CDR3 nucleotides read TGTGCCAGCAGCTTACCCAACAGGGGGACGCTCTCCCCCTACGAGCAGTACTTC. It codes for CASSLPNRGTLSPYEQYF. The rearrangement joins TRBV7-8 to TRBJ2-7; the match to TRBD1 covers 8 bases. This CDR3 comprises 18 residues. Germline CDR1 and CDR2: SGHVS and FQNEAQ. V dropped 2 bases and J dropped 2; count of bases not matched to a gene: 14.

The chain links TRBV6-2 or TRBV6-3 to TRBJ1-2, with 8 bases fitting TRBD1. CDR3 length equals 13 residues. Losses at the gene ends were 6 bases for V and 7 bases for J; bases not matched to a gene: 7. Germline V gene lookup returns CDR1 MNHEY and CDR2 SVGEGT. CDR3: CASSNQGARGYTF. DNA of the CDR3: TGTGCCAGCAGCAACCAGGGGGCGCGTGGCTACACCTTC.

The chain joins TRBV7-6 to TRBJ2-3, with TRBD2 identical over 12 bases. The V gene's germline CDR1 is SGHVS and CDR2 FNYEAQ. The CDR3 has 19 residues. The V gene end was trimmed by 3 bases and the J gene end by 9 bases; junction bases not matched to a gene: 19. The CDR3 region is CASSLGTPLAGGLVMTQYF. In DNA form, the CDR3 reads TGTGCCAGCAGCTTGGGAACCCCACTAGCGGGAGGTCTGGTGATGACGCAGTATTTT.

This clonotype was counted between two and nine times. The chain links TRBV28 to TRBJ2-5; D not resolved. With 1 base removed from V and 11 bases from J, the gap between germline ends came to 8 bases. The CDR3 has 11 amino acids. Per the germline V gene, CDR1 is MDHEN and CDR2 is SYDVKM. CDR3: CASSLLTAQYF. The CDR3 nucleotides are TGTGCCAGCAGTTTATTGACGGCGCAGTACTTC.

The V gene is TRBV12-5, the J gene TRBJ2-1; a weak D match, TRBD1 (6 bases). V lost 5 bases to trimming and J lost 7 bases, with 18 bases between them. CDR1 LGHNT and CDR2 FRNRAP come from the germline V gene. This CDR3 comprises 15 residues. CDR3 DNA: TGTGCTAGTGGTACCGGGACAAACGGCGGGAATGAGCAGTTCTTC. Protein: CASGTGTNGGNEQFF. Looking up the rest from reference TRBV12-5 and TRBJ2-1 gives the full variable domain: DARVTQTPRHKVTEMGQEVTMRCQPILGHNTVFWYRQTMMQGLELLAYFRNRAPLDDSGMPKDRFSAEMPDATLATLKIQPSEPRDSAVYFCASGTGTNGGNEQFFGPGTRLTVL.

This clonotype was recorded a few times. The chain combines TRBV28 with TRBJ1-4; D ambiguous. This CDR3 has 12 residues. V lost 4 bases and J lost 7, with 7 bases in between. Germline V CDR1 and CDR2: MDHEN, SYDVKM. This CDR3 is CASSSLGEKLFF. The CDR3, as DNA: TGTGCCAGCAGTTCTCTTGGTGAAAAACTGTTTTTT.

The CDR3 is CAISSNRGAANYGYTF. The CDR3 nucleotides read TGTGCCATCAGTTCAAACAGGGGGGCCGCTAACTATGGCTACACCTTC. The rearrangement uses TRBV10-3 and TRBJ1-2; 8 bases map to TRBD1. The germline gives CDR1 ENHRY, CDR2 SYGVKD. V shed 5 bases and J 0 bases; nucleotides not matched to a gene: 8. This CDR3 contains 16 residues.

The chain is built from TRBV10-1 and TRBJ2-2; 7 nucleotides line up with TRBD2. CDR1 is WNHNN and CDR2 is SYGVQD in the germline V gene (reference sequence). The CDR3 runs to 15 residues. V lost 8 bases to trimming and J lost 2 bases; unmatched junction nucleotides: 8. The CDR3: CASPPSGANTGELFF. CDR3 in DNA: TGCGCCAGCCCACCTAGCGGAGCTAACACCGGGGAGCTGTTTTTT.

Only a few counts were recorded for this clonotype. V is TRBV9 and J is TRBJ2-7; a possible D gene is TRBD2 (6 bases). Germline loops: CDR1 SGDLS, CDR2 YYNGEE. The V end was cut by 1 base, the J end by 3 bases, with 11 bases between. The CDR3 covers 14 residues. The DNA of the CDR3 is TGTGCCAGCAGCGTAAGCTCGACTAGCTACGAGCAGTACTTC. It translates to CASSVSSTSYEQYF.

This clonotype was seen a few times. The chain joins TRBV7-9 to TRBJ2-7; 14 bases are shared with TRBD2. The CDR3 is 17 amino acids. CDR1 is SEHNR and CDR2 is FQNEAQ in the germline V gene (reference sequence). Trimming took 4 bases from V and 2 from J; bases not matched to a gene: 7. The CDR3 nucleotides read TGTGCCAGCAGCTCGGGACTAGCGGGGGATCTTCCCTACGAGCAGTACTTC. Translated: CASSSGLAGDLPYEQYF. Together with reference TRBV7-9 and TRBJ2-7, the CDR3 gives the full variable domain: DTGVSQNPRHKITKRGQNVTFRCDPISEHNRLYWYRQTLGQGPEFLTYFQNEAQLEKSRLLSDRFSAERPKGSFSTLEIQRTEQGDSAMYLCASSSGLAGDLPYEQYFGPGTRLTVT.

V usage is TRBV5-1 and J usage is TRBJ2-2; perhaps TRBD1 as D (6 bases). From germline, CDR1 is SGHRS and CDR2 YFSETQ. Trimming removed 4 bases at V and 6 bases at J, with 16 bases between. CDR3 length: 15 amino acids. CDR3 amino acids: CASSPAGRGAGELFF. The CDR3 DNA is TGCGCCAGCAGCCCCGCGGGCAGGGGTGCCGGGGAGCTGTTTTTT.

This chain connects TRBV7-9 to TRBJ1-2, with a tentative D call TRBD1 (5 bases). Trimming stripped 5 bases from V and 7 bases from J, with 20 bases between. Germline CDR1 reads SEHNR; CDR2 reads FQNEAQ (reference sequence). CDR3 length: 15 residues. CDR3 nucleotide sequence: TGTGCCAGCAGCCCGTGGGACTTGGAGAGACCTGGCTACACCTTC. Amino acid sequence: CASSPWDLERPGYTF.

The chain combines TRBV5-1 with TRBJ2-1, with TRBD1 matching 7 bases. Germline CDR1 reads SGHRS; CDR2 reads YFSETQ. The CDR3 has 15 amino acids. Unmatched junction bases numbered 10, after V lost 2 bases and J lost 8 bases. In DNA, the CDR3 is TGCGCCAGCAGCTTCGGCGACAGGGTCACAGATGAGCAGTTCTTC. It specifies CASSFGDRVTDEQFF.

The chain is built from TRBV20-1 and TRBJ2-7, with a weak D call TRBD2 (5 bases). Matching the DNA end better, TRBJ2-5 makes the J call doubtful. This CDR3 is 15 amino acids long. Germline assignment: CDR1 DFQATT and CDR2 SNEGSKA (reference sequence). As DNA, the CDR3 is TGCAGTGCTAGAGATGGAAAGCGGCGACAAGAGACCCAGTACTTC. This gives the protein CSARDGKRRQETQYF.